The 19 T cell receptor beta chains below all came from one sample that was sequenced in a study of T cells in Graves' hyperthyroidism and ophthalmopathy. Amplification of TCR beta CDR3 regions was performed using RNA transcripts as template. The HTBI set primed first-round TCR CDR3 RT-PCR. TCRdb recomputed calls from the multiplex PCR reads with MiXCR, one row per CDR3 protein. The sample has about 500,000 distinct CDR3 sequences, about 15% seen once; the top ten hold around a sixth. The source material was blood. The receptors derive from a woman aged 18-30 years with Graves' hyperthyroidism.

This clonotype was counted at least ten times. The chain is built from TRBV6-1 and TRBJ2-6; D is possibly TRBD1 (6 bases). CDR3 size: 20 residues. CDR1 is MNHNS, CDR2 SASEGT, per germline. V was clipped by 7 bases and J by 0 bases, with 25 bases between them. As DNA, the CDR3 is TGTGCCAGCACCCGCCCCCGTGGGGGACACCCGGACTCTGGGGCCAACGTCCTGACTTTC. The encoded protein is CASTRPRGGHPDSGANVLTF.

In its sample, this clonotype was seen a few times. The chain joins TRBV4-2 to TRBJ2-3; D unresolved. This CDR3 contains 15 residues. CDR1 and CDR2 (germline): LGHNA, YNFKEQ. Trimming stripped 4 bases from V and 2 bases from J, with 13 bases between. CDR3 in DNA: TGTGCCAGCAGCCTGGAGACGAAAGTCACAGATACGCAGTATTTT. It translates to CASSLETKVTDTQYF.

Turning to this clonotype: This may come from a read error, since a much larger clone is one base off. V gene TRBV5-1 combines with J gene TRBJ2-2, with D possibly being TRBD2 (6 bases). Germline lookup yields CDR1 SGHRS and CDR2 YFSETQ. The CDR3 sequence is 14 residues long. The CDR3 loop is CASSFSGNTWELFF. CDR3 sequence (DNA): TGCGCCAGCAGCTTTAGCGGAAACACCTGGGAGCTGTTTTTT.

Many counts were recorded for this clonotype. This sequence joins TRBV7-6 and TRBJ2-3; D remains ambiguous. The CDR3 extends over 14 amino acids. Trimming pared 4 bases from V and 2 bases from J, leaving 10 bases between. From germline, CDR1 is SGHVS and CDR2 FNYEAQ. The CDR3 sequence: CASSYQTHTDTQYF. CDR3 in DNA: TGTGCCAGCAGCTACCAAACACACACAGATACGCAGTATTTT.

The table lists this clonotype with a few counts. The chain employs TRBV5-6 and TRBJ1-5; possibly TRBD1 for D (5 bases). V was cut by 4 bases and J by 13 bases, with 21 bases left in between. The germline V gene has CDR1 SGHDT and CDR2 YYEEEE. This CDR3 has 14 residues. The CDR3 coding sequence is TGTGCCAGCAGCAACCGGGACCGAGAGTCCCCGCAGCATTTT. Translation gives CASSNRDRESPQHF.

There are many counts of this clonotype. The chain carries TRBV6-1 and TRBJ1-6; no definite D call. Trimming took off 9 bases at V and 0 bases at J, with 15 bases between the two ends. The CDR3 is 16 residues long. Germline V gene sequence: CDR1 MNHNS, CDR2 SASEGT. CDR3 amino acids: CASRRWESSYNSPLHF. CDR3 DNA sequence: TGTGCCAGTCGGAGGTGGGAGAGCTCCTATAATTCACCCCTCCACTTT.

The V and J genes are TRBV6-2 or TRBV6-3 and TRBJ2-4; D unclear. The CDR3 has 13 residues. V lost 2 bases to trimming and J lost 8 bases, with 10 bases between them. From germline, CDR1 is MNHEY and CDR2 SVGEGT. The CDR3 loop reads CASSYVWRDIQYF. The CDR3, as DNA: TGTGCCAGCAGTTACGTCTGGAGAGACATTCAGTACTTC.

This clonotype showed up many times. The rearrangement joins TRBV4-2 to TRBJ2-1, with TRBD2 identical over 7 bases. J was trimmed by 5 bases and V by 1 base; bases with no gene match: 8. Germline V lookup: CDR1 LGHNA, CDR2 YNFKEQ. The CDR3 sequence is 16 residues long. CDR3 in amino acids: CASSQGGSIQNNEQFF. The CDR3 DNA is TGTGCCAGCAGCCAAGGCGGGAGTATTCAGAACAATGAGCAGTTCTTC.

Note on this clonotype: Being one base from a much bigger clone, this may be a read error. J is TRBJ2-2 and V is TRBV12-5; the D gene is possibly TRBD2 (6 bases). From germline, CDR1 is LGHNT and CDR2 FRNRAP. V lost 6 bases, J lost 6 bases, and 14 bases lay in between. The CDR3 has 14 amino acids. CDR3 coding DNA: TGTGCTAGTGGCCCGGGACTTGACGCCGGGGAGCTGTTTTTT. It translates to CASGPGLDAGELFF.

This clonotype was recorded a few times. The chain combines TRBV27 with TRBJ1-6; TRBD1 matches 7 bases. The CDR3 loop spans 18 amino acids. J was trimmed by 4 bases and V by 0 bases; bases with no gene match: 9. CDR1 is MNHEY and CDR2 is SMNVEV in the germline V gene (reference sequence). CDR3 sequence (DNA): TGTGCCAGCAGTTTATCGGCGACAGGGAGGAGATATAATTCACCCCTCCACTTT. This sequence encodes CASSLSATGRRYNSPLHF.

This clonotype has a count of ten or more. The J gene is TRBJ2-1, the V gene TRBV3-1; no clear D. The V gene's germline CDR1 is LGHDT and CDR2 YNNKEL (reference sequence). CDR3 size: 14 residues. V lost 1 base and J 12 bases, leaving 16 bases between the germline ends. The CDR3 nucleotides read TGTGCCAGCAGCCAAGCGGTGGCGAATCTTTGGCAGTTCTTC. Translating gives CASSQAVANLWQFF.

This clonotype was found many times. The CDR3 sequence is CASRRWDRAYEQYV. The CDR3 region has the DNA TGTGCCAGCAGACGGTGGGACAGGGCCTACGAGCAGTACGTC. The chain recombines TRBV6-8 with TRBJ2-7, with 9 bases matching TRBD1. Unmatched junction bases numbered 5, after V lost 6 bases and J lost 2 bases. This CDR3 spans 14 amino acids. The germline V gene encodes CDR1 MNHGY and CDR2 SAAAGT.

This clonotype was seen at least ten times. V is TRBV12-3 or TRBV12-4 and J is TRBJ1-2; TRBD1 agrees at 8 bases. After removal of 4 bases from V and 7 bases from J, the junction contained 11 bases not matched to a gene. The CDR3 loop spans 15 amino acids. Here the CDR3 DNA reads TGTGCCAGCAGTTCACTAGGGGGACAGGCTCTTGGCTACACCTTC. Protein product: CASSSLGGQALGYTF.

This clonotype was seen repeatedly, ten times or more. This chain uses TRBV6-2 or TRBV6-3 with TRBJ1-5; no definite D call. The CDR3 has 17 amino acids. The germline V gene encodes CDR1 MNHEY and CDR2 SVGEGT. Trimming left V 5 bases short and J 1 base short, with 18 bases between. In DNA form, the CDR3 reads TGTGCCAGCAGTCCAATCCTATATATTTGGAGCAATCAGCCCCAGCATTTT. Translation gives CASSPILYIWSNQPQHF.

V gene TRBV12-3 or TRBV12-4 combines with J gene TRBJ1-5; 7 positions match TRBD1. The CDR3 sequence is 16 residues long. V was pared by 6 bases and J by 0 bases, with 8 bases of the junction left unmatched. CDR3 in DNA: TGTGCCAGCAGATTACAGGGGAGTTATAGCAATCAGCCCCAGCATTTT. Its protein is CASRLQGSYSNQPQHF.

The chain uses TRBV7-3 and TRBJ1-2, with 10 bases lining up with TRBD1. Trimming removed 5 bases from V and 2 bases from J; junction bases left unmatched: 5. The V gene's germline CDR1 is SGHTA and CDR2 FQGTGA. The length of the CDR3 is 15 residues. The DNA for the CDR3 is TGTGCCAGCAGCCCAGAGACAGGGGGCAACTATGGCTACACCTTC. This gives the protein CASSPETGGNYGYTF.

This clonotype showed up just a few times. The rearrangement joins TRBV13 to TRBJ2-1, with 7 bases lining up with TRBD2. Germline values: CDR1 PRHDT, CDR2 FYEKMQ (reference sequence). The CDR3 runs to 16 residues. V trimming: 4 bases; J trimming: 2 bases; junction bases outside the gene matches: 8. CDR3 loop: CASSSSPSGAYNEQFF. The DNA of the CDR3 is TGTGCCAGCAGCTCCTCCCCTAGCGGAGCCTACAATGAGCAGTTCTTC.

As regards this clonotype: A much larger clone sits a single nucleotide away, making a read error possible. Here the CDR3 DNA reads TGTGCCAGCAGCCACGGGGGGGCCTACGAGCAGTGCTTC. Translated, it gives CASSHGGAYEQCF. V and J are TRBV3-1 and TRBJ2-7, with 8 bases lining up with TRBD2. This CDR3 spans 13 amino acids. CDR1 and CDR2 from the germline V gene are LGHDT and YNNKEL (reference sequence).

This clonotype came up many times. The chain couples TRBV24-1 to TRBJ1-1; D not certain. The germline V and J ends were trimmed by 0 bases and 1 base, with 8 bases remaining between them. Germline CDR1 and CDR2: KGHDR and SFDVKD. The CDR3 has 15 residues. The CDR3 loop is CATSDLRQQNTEAFF. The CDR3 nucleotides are TGTGCCACCAGTGATTTGCGGCAGCAGAACACTGAAGCTTTCTTT.